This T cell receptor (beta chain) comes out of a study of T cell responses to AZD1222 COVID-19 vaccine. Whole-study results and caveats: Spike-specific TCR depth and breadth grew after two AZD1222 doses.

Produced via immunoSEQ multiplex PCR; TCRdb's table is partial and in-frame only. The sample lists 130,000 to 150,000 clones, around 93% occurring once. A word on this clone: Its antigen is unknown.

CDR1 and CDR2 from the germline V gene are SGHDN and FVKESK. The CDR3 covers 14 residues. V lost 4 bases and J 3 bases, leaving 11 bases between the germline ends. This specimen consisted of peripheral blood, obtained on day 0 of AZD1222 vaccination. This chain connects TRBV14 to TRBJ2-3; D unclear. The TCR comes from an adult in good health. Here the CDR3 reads CASSPSMATDTQYF. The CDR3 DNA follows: TGTGCCAGCAGCCCCTCCATGGCAACAGATACGCAGTATTTT.